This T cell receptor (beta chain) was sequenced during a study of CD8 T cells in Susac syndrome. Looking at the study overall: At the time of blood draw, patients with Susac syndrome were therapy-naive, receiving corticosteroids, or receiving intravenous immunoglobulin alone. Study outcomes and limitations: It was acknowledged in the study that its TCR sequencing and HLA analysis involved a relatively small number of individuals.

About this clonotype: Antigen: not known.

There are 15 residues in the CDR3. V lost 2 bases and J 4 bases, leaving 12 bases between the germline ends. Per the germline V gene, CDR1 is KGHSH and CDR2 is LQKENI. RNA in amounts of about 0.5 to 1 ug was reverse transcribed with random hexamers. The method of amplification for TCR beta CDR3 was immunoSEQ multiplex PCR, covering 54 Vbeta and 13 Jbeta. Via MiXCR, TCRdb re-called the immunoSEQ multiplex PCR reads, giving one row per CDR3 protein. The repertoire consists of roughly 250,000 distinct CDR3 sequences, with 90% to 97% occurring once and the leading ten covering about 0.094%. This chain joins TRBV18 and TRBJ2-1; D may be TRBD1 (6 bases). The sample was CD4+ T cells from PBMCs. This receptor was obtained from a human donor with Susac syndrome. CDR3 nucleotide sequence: TGTGCCAGCTCACCAGGACAAGGGGGATACAATGAGCAGTTCTTC. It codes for CASSPGQGGYNEQFF.